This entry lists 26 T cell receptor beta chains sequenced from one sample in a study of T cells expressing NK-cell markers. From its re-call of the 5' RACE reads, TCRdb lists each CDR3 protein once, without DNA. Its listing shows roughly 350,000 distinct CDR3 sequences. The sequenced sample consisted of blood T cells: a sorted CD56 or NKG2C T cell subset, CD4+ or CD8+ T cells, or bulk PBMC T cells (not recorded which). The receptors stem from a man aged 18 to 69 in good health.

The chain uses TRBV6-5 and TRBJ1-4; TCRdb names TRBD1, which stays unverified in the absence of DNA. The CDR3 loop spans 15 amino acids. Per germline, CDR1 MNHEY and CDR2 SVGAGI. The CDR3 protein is CASSYSGRVNEKLFF.

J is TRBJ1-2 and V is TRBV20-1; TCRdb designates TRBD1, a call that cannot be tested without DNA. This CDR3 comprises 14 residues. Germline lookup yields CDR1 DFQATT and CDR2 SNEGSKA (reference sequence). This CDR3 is CSASGRGVVYGYTF.

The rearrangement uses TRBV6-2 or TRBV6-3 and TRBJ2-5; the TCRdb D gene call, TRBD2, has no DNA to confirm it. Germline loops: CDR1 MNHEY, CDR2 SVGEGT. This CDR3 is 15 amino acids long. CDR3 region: CASSPLGTPQETQYF.

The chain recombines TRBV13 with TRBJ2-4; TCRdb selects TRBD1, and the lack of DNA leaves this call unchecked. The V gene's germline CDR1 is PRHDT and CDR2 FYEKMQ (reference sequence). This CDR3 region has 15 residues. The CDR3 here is CASRPLDRAQNIQYF.

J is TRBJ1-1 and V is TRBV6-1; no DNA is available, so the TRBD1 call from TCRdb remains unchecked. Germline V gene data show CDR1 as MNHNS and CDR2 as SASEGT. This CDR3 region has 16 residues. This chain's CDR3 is CASRATGTGVNTEAFF.

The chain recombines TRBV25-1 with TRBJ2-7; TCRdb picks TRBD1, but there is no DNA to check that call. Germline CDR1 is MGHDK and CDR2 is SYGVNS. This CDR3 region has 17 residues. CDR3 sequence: CASGESIPGTGAGEQYF.

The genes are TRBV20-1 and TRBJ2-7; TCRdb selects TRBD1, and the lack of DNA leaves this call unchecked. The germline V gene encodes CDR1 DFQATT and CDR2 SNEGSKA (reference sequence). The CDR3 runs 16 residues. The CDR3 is CSARVGTGTVTYEQYF.

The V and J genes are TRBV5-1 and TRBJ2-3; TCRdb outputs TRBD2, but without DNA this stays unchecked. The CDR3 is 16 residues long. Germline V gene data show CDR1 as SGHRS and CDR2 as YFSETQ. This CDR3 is CASSPLRPSPTDTQYF. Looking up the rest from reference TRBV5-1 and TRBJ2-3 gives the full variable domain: KAGVTQTPRYLIKTRGQQVTLSCSPISGHRSVSWYQQTPGQGLQFLFEYFSETQRNKGNFPGRFSGRQFSNSRSEMNVSTLELGDSALYLCASSPLRPSPTDTQYFGPGTRLTVL.

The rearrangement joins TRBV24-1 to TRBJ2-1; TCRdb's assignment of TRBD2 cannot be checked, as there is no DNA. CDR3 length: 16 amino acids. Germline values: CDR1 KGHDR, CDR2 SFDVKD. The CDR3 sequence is CATGLAGEGTYNEQFF.

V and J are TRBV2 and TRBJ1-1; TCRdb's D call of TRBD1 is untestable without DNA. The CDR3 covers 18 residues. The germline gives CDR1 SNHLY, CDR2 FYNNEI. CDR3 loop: CASRLGRWIKAGDTEAFF.

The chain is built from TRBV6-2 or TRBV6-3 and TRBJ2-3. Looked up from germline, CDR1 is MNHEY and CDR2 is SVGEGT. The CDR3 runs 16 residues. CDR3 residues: CASSYSRRSSTDTQYF.

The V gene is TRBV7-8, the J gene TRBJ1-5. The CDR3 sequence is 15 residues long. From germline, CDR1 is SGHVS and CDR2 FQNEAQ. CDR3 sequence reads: CASSLFEGINQPQHF. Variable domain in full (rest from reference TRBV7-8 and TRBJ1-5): GAGVSQSPRYKVAKRGQDVALRCDPISGHVSLFWYQQALGQGPEFLTYFQNEAQLDKSGLPSDRFFAERPEGSVSTLKIQRTQQEDSAVYLCASSLFEGINQPQHFGDGTRLSIL.

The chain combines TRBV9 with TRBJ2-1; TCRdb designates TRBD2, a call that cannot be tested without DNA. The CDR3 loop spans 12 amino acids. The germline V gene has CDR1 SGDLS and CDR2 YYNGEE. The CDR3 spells CASSPSLAEQFF.

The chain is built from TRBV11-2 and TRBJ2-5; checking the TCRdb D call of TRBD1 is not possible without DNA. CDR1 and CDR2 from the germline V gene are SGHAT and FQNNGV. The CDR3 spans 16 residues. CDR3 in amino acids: CASSLFGGQGQETQYF.

This chain's CDR3 is CASGTSTSSGNTIYF. The rearrangement links TRBV28 to TRBJ1-3. Germline assignment: CDR1 MDHEN and CDR2 SYDVKM. This CDR3 is built from 15 residues.

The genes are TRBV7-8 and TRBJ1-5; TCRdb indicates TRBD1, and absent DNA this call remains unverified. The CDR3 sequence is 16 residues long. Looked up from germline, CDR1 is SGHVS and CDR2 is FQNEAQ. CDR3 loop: CASSLLTGGDNQPQHF. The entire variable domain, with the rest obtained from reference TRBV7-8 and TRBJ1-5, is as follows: GAGVSQSPRYKVAKRGQDVALRCDPISGHVSLFWYQQALGQGPEFLTYFQNEAQLDKSGLPSDRFFAERPEGSVSTLKIQRTQQEDSAVYLCASSLLTGGDNQPQHFGDGTRLSIL.

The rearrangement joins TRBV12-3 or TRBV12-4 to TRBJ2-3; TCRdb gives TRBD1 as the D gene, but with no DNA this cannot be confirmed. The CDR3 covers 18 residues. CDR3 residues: CASRPNWGGQIRKDTQYF.

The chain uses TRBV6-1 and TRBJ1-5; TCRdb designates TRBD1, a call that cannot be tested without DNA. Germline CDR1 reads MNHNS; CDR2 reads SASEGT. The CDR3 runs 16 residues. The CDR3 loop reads CASSSRRQGSNQPQHF.

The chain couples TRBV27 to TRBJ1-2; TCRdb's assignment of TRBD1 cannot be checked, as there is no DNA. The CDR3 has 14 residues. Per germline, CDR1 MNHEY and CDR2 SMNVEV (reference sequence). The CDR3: CASSLSGTGGGYTF.

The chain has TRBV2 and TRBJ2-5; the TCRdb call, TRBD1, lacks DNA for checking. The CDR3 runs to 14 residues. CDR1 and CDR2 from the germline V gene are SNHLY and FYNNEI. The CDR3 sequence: CASSPGGRPETQYF.

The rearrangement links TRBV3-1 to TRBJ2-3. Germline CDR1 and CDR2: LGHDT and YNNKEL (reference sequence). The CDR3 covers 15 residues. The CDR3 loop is CASSLTSTYTDTQYF.

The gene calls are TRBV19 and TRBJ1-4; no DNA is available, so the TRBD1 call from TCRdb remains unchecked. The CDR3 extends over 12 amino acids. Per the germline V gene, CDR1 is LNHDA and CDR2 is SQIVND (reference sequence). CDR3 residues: CASSGAREKLFF. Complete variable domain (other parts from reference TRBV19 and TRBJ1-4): DGGITQSPKYLFRKEGQNVTLSCEQNLNHDAMYWYRQDPGQGLRLIYYSQIVNDFQKGDIAEGYSVSREKKESFPLTVTSAQKNPTAFYLCASSGAREKLFFGSGTQLSVL.

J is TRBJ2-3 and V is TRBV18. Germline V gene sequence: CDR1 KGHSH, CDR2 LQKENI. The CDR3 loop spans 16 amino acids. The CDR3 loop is CASSHPGQRSTDTQYF.

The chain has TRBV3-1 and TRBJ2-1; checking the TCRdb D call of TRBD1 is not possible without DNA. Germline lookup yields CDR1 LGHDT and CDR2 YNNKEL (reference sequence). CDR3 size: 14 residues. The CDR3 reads CASSRTGSGNEQFF.

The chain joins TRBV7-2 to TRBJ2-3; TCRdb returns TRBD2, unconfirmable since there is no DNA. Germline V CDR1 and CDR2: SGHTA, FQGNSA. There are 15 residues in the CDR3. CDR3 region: CASSQLALGSDTQYF.

The CDR3 sequence: CASSQQGTGRGNEKLFF. The rearrangement joins TRBV3-1 to TRBJ1-4; TCRdb's D call, TRBD1, is unchecked because there is no DNA. The CDR3 runs 17 residues. The V gene's germline CDR1 is LGHDT and CDR2 YNNKEL (reference sequence).